What follows are 26 T cell receptor beta chains derived from one specimen sequenced in a study of PD-L1 blockade in urothelial cancer. The repertoire was sequenced with immunoSEQ multiplex PCR; TCRdb's copy has only in-frame clones and lacks some. This table has fewer than 40,000 clones, over 75% appearing once. Sequences were derived from PBMCs, sampled around atezolizumab (anti-PD-L1) treatment. These receptors all stem from a man aged 65 to 79 with urothelial cancer.

A single count supports this clone. The rearrangement joins TRBV5-1 to TRBJ2-1; 10 bases match TRBD2. CDR1 and CDR2 (germline): SGHRS, YFSETQ. The trim removed 0 bases at V and 7 bases at J, leaving 4 bases unmatched. The CDR3 contains 15 residues. The CDR3 region has the DNA TGCGCCAGCAGCTTGGAACTAGCGGGGCGAAATGAGCAGTTCTTC. Its translation: CASSLELAGRNEQFF.

This rearrangement joins TRBV10-3 to TRBJ2-7; 7 bases are shared with TRBD1. V was clipped by 4 bases and J by 2 bases; unmatched bases: 5. CDR1 and CDR2 from the germline V gene are ENHRY and SYGVKD. The CDR3 runs to 14 residues. The CDR3 nucleotides are TGTGCCATCAGTGTGGGACAGACGACCTACGAGCAGTACTTC. The encoded protein is CAISVGQTTYEQYF.

The genes are TRBV28 and TRBJ1-2; D is undetermined. Trimming pared 6 bases from V and 3 bases from J, leaving 17 bases between. The CDR3 is made up of 15 amino acids. CDR1 is MDHEN, CDR2 SYDVKM, per germline. The CDR3 loop is CASSSGSQVDYGYTF. Written as DNA, the CDR3 is TGTGCCAGCAGCAGCGGTAGTCAGGTTGACTATGGCTACACCTTC.

Turning to this clone: This sample includes further DNA sequences coding for the same CDR3. The rearrangement uses TRBV5-1 and TRBJ2-2; 10 bases agree with TRBD2. This CDR3 region has 16 residues. With V trimmed by 4 bases and J by 4 bases, 7 bases remained unmatched. Germline V gene lookup returns CDR1 SGHRS and CDR2 YFSETQ. The CDR3 DNA sequence: TGCGCCAGCAGCCTACGGACTAGCGGCTCCACCGGGGAGCTGTTTTTT. Its translation: CASSLRTSGSTGELFF.

The chain couples TRBV6-5 to TRBJ2-7; 7 bases align to TRBD1. The CDR3 length is 14 residues. CDR1 and CDR2 from the germline V gene are MNHEY and SVGAGI. Trimming cost V 2 bases and J 3 bases; bases outside gene matches: 4. This CDR3 reads CASSYGDRDYEQYF. CDR3 nucleotide sequence: TGTGCCAGCAGTTACGGCGACAGGGACTACGAGCAGTACTTC.

The rearrangement uses TRBV5-1 and TRBJ1-2, with a tentative D call TRBD1 (5 bases). Trimming took off 4 bases at V and 4 bases at J, with 20 bases between the two ends. Per the germline V gene, CDR1 is SGHRS and CDR2 is YFSETQ. The CDR3 is 16 amino acids. The CDR3 protein is CASSPGGQTLSYGYTF. As DNA, the CDR3 is TGCGCCAGCAGCCCGGGGGGTCAGACACTTTCCTATGGCTACACCTTC.

The chain has TRBV4-2 and TRBJ2-3; no reliable D call. Trimming stripped 0 bases from V and 6 bases from J, with 13 bases between. The CDR3 is 15 amino acids. Germline V gene sequence: CDR1 LGHNA, CDR2 YNFKEQ. Here the CDR3 reads CASSQDAYLSDTQYF. The CDR3 bases are TGTGCCAGCAGCCAAGACGCCTATTTGTCGGATACGCAGTATTTT.

J is TRBJ2-2 and V is TRBV6-6; the D gene is possibly TRBD2 (6 bases). Germline loops: CDR1 MNHNY, CDR2 SVGAGI (reference sequence). The CDR3 length is 15 residues. V was shortened by 6 bases and J by 2 bases, with 13 bases between the two germline ends. In DNA, the CDR3 is TGTGCCAGCAGCCTCGGGGACTCCAACACCGGGGAGCTGTTTTTT. It encodes CASSLGDSNTGELFF.

The CDR3 DNA is TGTGCCAGCACCAACGACCCGCAGGGAGGTTTGACTGAAGCTTTCTTT. Translated: CASTNDPQGGLTEAFF. The chain is built from TRBV5-4 and TRBJ1-1; D might be TRBD1 (5 bases). Trimming took off 6 bases at V and 5 bases at J, with 23 bases between the two ends. The germline V gene encodes CDR1 SGHNT and CDR2 YYREEE (reference sequence). The CDR3 is 16 residues long.

This chain connects TRBV4-1 to TRBJ1-5; the D gene is possibly TRBD1 (5 bases). Germline CDR1 reads MGHRA; CDR2 reads YSYEKL. This CDR3 has 16 residues. Trimming left V 0 bases short and J 2 bases short, with 11 bases between. For the CDR3, the DNA is TGCGCCAGCAGCCAAGAAGGCCAGGGTGGCAATCAGCCCCAGCATTTT. Protein sequence: CASSQEGQGGNQPQHF.

This chain uses TRBV28 with TRBJ1-2; TRBD1 matches at 7 bases. The germline V gene encodes CDR1 MDHEN and CDR2 SYDVKM. V shed 4 bases and J 5 bases; nucleotides not matched to a gene: 4. This CDR3 region has 13 residues. The CDR3 loop reads CASSYWTGYGYTF. The CDR3 DNA is TGTGCCAGCAGTTACTGGACAGGATATGGCTACACCTTC.

The chain couples TRBV5-1 to TRBJ1-1; weak D call: TRBD1 (6 bases). Germline values: CDR1 SGHRS, CDR2 YFSETQ. V was shortened by 5 bases and J by 2 bases, with 16 bases between the two germline ends. This CDR3 is 15 amino acids long. CDR3 sequence reads: CASRATGGINTEAFF. The DNA for the CDR3 is TGCGCCAGCAGGGCGACAGGCGGAATTAACACTGAAGCTTTCTTT.

The chain carries TRBV2 and TRBJ2-1, with D uncertain. The germline V gene encodes CDR1 SNHLY and CDR2 FYNNEI. The V end lost 1 base, the J end lost 10 bases, and 5 bases lay between the germline ends. CDR3 size: 11 residues. CDR3 sequence reads: CASSEGGEQFF. In nucleotides, the CDR3 is TGTGCCAGCAGTGAAGGAGGCGAGCAGTTCTTC. Combining the CDR3 with reference TRBV2 and TRBJ2-1 gives the whole variable domain EPEVTQTPSHQVTQMGQEVILRCVPISNHLYFYWYRQILGQKVEFLVSFYNNEISEKSEIFDDQFSVERPDGSNFTLKIRSTKLEDSAMYFCASSEGGEQFFGPGTRLTVL.

This chain joins TRBV6-5 and TRBJ2-1; 9 bases are shared with TRBD1. The CDR3 is made up of 16 amino acids. V was clipped by 2 bases and J by 12 bases; unmatched bases: 14. CDR1 is MNHEY, CDR2 SVGAGI, per germline. The CDR3 region is CASSYASGTGFPVQFF. CDR3 nucleotides: TGTGCCAGCAGTTACGCTTCCGGGACAGGGTTTCCTGTGCAGTTCTTC.

This clone was observed a handful of times. The genes are TRBV27 and TRBJ2-1; tentatively, D is TRBD1 (5 bases). The CDR3 is 13 residues long. Germline V gives CDR1 MNHEY, CDR2 SMNVEV (reference sequence). V was trimmed by 0 bases and J by 10 bases, leaving 10 bases between them. The CDR3 reads CASSLSQGSEQFF. CDR3 in DNA: TGTGCCAGCAGTTTATCTCAGGGTTCCGAGCAGTTCTTC.

The chain couples TRBV2 to TRBJ1-2; 7 bases match TRBD1. J gave up 7 bases and V 6 bases, and 17 bases lay outside the gene matches. Germline V gene lookup returns CDR1 SNHLY and CDR2 FYNNEI. The CDR3 totals 16 residues. For the CDR3, the DNA is TGTGCCAGCAGCCCCGGGACAGCCCTCCCAGGGGGTGGCTACACCTTC. This codes for CASSPGTALPGGGYTF.

V and J are TRBV30 and TRBJ2-1, with a weak D call TRBD2 (6 bases). CDR1 is GTSNPN, CDR2 SVGIG, per germline (reference sequence). V was pared by 0 bases and J by 9 bases, with 12 bases between. There are 13 residues in the CDR3. CDR3 DNA: TGTGCCTGGAGTGTTTGGGGAGGAAGTGAGCAGTTCTTC. The encoded protein is CAWSVWGGSEQFF.

This sequence joins TRBV6-5 and TRBJ1-1; no firm D call. Germline assignment: CDR1 MNHEY and CDR2 SVGAGI. V shed 0 bases and J shed 6 bases, with 14 bases lying between them. The CDR3 runs 15 residues. This CDR3 is CASSYSISGAPEAFF. As DNA, the CDR3 is TGTGCCAGCAGTTACTCGATATCGGGTGCTCCTGAAGCTTTCTTT.

V gene TRBV7-3 combines with J gene TRBJ2-3; 15 bases agree with TRBD2. V gave up 5 bases and J gave up 4 bases; unmatched junction bases: 1. Per germline, CDR1 SGHTA and CDR2 FQGTGA. The CDR3 loop spans 15 amino acids. CDR3: CASSRTSGRADTQYF. CDR3 bases: TGTGCCAGCAGCCGGACTAGCGGGAGGGCAGATACGCAGTATTTT.

The V gene is TRBV6-4, the J gene TRBJ2-2; possible D gene TRBD2, 5 bases. V shed 0 bases and J shed 7 bases, with 15 bases lying between them. CDR3 length: 16 residues. Germline V lookup: CDR1 MRHNA, CDR2 SNTAGT. For the CDR3, the DNA is TGTGCCAGCAGTGACTCAGCTAGCCCCGTTGTCGGGGAGCTGTTTTTT. Amino acid sequence: CASSDSASPVVGELFF.

The chain combines TRBV19 with TRBJ2-1, with 9 positions matching TRBD2. The germline V gene encodes CDR1 LNHDA and CDR2 SQIVND (reference sequence). This CDR3 is 20 amino acids long. J lost 0 bases, V lost 2 bases, and 14 bases had no gene match. CDR3 DNA sequence: TGTGCCAGTAGTATACAATTTCAGGCTAGCGGGACGACCTCCTACAATGAGCAGTTCTTC. This sequence encodes CASSIQFQASGTTSYNEQFF.

J is TRBJ2-7 and V is TRBV10-3; 13 bases agree with TRBD2. This CDR3 has 13 amino acids. With 10 bases clipped from V and 6 bases from J, the junction kept 6 bases outside the gene matches. The V gene's germline CDR1 is ENHRY and CDR2 SYGVKD. The CDR3, as DNA: TGTGCCACCACGGGACTAGCGGGATCCGAGCAGTACTTC. Protein: CATTGLAGSEQYF.

The chain has TRBV5-1 and TRBJ2-6; 12 nucleotides match TRBD1. With V trimmed by 3 bases and J by 0 bases, 10 bases remained unmatched. The CDR3 has 20 amino acids. Looked up from germline, CDR1 is SGHRS and CDR2 is YFSETQ. The CDR3 protein is CASSSRDRGQVASGANVLTF. As DNA, the CDR3 is TGCGCCAGCAGCTCTCGGGACAGGGGGCAGGTCGCCTCTGGGGCCAACGTCCTGACTTTC.

The chain recombines TRBV7-2 with TRBJ1-1; tentative D call: TRBD1 (6 bases). Germline assignment: CDR1 SGHTA and CDR2 FQGNSA. The CDR3 contains 14 residues. Trimming took 6 bases from V and 1 from J, leaving 12 bases between them. CDR3 in amino acids: CASSSQGSNTEAFF. CDR3 nucleotide sequence: TGTGCCAGCAGTTCCCAGGGGTCGAACACTGAAGCTTTCTTT.

The CDR3 nucleotides are TGTGCCATCAGTGAGTCGAGGGAAACCTACAATGAGCAGTTCTTC. It codes for CAISESRETYNEQFF. The V gene is TRBV10-3, the J gene TRBJ2-1; D perhaps matches TRBD2 (5 bases). Trimming took 0 bases from V and 2 from J, leaving 8 bases between them. Germline loops: CDR1 ENHRY, CDR2 SYGVKD. The CDR3 totals 15 residues.

J is TRBJ2-5 and V is TRBV6-7; 9 bases line up with TRBD1. TRBV6-7 is recorded as an ORF, its role being uncertain. The CDR3 length is 17 residues. The V gene end was trimmed by 6 bases and the J gene end by 5 bases; junction bases not matched to a gene: 16. CDR3 region: CASRCNRDREFRETQYF. The CDR3 DNA follows: TGTGCCAGCAGATGTAACCGGGACAGGGAGTTCAGGGAGACCCAGTACTTC.